The entry below describes one T cell receptor beta chain. Antigen specificity is unknown. The listed genes are named as in mouse. The read is 1 residue too short to cover the CDR3 end, so that end is filled in from the germline J gene. As for time point: mouse harvest day 7 after allogeneic transplant. Tail vein injection delivered 10^7 T-cell-depleted bone marrow cells and 10^6 splenic CD5+ T cells. Sequencing of TCRbeta CDR3 at survey depth gave sequences and template counts. Clones were read by immunoSEQ multiplex PCR, and TCRdb kept only the in-frame ones, dropping some. Found here are over 7,000 clones, around half of them singletons; the top ten hold around 3.9%. This sample was included in a study of tissue T cells after allogeneic stem cell transplantation. Findings and caveats of the study: Shared clones across patients were few; motif clustering revealed tissue-specific shared signatures.

The V gene's germline CDR1 is KGHPV and CDR2 FQNQEV (reference sequence). V trimming: 6 bases; J trimming: 2 bases; junction bases outside the gene matches: 4. The CDR3 is 15 residues long. This sequence joins TRBV26 and TRBJ2-4; 11 bases agree with TRBD2. The clonotype originates from a female BALB/c mouse given C57BL/6 T cells with graft-versus-host disease after an allogeneic hematopoietic cell transplant. The sample was gut tissue. Incomplete CDR3 DNA: TGTGCCAGCAGCCGGACTGGGGGGATTCAAAACACCTTGTAC. Translating gives CASSRTGGIQNTLY. The complete CDR3 sequence is CASSRTGGIQNTLYF.